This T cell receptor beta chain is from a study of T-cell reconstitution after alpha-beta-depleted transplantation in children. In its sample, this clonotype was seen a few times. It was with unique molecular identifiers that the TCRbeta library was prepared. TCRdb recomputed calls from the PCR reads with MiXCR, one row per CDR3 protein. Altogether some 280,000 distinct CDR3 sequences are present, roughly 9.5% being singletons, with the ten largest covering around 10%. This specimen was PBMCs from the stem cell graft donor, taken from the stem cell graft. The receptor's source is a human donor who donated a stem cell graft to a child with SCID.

The CDR3 reads CASSTGQGGSTTQYF. Written as DNA, the CDR3 is TGTGCCAGCAGTACGGGACAGGGTGGGTCAACTACCCAGTACTTC. The V and J genes are TRBV12-3 or TRBV12-4 and TRBJ2-5; 9 nucleotides match TRBD1. This CDR3 is built from 15 residues. Germline trimming cut 5 bases from V and 8 bases from J; bases unmatched to any gene: 12.